This T cell receptor beta chain appears in the sequencing data of a study of blood T cell dynamics during melanoma immunotherapy. Study-level points and caveats: PBMC repertoires of eventual disease-control patients split at W3 into clonality or diversity gains.

The CDR3 consists of 13 residues. CDR1 is MNHEY and CDR2 is SVGAGI in the germline V gene. V lost 2 bases and J lost 8; bases outside the gene matches: 3. The repertoire was sequenced with immunoSEQ multiplex PCR; TCRdb's copy has only in-frame clones and lacks some. The data show about 24,000 clones, roughly 85% seen once. Indicated time point: pre-treatment baseline. Disease control meant complete response, partial response or stable disease at 12 weeks. A remark on this clone: What it recognizes is unknown.

The receptor's source is a human donor with melanoma. The specimen comprised blood, sampled from a patient treated with checkpoint blockade. This chain uses TRBV6-5 with TRBJ2-4; 7 bases align to TRBD1. This CDR3 reads CASSYQDRDIQYF. For the CDR3, the DNA is TGTGCCAGCAGTTACCAAGACAGGGACATTCAGTACTTC.